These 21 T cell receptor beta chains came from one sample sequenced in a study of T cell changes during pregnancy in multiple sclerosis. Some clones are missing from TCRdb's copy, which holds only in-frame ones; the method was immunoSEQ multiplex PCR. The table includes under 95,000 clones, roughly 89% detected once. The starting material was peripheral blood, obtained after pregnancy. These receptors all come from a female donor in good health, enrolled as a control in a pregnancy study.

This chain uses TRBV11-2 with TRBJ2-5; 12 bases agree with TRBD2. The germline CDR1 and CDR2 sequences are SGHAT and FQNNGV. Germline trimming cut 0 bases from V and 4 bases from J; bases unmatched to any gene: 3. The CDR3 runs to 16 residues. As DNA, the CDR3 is TGTGCCAGCAGCTTAGAACTAGCGGGGGGTTCAGAGACCCAGTACTTC. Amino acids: CASSLELAGGSETQYF.

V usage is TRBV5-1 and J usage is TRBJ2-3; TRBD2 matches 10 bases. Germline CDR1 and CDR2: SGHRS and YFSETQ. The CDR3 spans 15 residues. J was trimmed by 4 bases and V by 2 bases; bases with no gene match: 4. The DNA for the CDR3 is TGCGCCAGCAGCTTAGCTAGCGGGGGTTCAGATACGCAGTATTTT. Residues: CASSLASGGSDTQYF.

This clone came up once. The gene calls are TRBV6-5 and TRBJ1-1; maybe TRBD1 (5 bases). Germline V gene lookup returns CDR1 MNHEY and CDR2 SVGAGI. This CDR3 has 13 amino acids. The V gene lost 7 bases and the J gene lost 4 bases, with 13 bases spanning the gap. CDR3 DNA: TGTGCCAGCATCACCAGGGTTGGCACTGAAGCTTTCTTT. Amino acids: CASITRVGTEAFF.

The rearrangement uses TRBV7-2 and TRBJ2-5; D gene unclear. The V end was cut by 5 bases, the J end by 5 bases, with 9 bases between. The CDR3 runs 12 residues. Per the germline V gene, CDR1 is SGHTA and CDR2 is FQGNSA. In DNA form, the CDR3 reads TGTGCCAGCAGCCCGGTGCGGGAGACCCAGTACTTC. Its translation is CASSPVRETQYF.

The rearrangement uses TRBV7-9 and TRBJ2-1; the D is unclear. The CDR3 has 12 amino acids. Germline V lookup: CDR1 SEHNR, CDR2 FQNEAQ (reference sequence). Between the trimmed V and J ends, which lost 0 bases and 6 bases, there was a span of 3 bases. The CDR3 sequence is CASSLAANEQFF. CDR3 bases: TGTGCCAGCAGCTTAGCGGCCAATGAGCAGTTCTTC.

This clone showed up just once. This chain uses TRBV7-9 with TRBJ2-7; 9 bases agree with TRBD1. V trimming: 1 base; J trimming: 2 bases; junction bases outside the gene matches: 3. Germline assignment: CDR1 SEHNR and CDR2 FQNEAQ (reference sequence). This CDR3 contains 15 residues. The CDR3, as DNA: TGTGCCAGCAGCTTAGGACAGGGGGTTACCTACGAGCAGTACTTC. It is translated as CASSLGQGVTYEQYF.

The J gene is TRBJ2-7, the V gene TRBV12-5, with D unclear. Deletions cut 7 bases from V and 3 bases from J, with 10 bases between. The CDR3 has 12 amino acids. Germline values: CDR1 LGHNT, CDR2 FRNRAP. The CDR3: CASASRFYEQYF. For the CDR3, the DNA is TGTGCTAGTGCCTCCCGTTTCTACGAGCAGTACTTC.

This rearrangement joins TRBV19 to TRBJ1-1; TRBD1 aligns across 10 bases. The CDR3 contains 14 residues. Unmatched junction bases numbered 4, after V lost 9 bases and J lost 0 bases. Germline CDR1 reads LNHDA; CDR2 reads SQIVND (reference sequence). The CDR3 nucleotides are TGTGCCAGCCGGGACAGGGGAATGAACACTGAAGCTTTCTTT. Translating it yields CASRDRGMNTEAFF.

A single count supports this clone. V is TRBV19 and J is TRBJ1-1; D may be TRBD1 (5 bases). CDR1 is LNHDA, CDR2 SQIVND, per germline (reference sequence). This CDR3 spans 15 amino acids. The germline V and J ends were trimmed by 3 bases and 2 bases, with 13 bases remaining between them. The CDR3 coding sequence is TGTGCCAGTAGTATGATGGGCGGGGCTAACACTGAAGCTTTCTTT. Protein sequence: CASSMMGGANTEAFF.

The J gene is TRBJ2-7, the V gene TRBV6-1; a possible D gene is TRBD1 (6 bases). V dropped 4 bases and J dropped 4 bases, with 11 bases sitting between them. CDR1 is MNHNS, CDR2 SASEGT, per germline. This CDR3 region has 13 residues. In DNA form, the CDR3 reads TGTGCCAGCAGTGTAGGACAGATTTACGAGCAGTACTTC. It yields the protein CASSVGQIYEQYF.

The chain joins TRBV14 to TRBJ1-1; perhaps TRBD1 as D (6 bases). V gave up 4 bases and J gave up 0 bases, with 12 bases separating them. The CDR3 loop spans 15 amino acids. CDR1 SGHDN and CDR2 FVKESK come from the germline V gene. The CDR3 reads CASSPNRAMNTEAFF. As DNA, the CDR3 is TGTGCCAGCAGCCCCAACAGGGCCATGAACACTGAAGCTTTCTTT. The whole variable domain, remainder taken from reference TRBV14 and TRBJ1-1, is EAGVTQFPSHSVIEKGQTVTLRCDPISGHDNLYWYRRVMGKEIKFLLHFVKESKQDESGMPNNRFLAERTGGTYSTLKVQPAELEDSGVYFCASSPNRAMNTEAFFGQGTRLTVV.

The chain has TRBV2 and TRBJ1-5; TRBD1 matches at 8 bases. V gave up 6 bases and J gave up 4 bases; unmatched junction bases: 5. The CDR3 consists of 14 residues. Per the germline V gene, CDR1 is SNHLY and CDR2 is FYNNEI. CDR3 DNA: TGTGCCAGCAGGTCCGGGACAGGAAATCAGCCCCAGCATTTT. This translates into CASRSGTGNQPQHF.

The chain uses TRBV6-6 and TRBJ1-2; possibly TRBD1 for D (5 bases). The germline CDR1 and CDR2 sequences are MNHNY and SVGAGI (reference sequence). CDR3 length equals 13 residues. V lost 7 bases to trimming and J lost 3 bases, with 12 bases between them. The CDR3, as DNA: TGTGCCAGCAACGGACACTCCTACTATGGCTACACCTTC. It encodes CASNGHSYYGYTF.

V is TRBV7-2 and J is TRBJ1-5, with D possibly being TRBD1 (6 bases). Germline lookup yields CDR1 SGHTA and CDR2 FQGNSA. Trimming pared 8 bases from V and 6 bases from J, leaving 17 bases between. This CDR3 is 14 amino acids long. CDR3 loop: CASSGGRSGQPQHF. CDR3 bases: TGTGCCAGCTCGGGGGGGCGCTCCGGTCAGCCCCAGCATTTT.

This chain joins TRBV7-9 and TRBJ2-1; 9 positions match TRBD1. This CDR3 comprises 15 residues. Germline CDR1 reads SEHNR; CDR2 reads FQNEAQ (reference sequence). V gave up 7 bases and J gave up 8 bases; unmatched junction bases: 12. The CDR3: CASTSGQGLVDEQFF. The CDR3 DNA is TGTGCCAGCACCTCGGGACAGGGCCTGGTGGATGAGCAGTTCTTC. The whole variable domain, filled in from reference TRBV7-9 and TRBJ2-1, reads DTGVSQNPRHKITKRGQNVTFRCDPISEHNRLYWYRQTLGQGPEFLTYFQNEAQLEKSRLLSDRFSAERPKGSFSTLEIQRTEQGDSAMYLCASTSGQGLVDEQFFGPGTRLTVL.

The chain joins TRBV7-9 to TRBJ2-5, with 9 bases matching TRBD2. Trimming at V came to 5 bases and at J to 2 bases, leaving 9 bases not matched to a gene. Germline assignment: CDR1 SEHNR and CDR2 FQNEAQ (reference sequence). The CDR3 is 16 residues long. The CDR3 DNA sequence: TGTGCCAGCAGCACGAGCCTCGCGGGGGGGCAAGAGACCCAGTACTTC. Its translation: CASSTSLAGGQETQYF.

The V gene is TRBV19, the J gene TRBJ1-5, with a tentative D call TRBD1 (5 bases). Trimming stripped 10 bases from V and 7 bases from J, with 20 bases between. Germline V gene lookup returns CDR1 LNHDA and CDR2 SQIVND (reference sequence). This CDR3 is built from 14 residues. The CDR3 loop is CATRGRGARQPQHF. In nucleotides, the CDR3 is TGTGCCACCCGCGGGAGGGGCGCCCGGCAGCCCCAGCATTTT. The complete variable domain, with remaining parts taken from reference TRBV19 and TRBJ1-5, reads DGGITQSPKYLFRKEGQNVTLSCEQNLNHDAMYWYRQDPGQGLRLIYYSQIVNDFQKGDIAEGYSVSREKKESFPLTVTSAQKNPTAFYLCATRGRGARQPQHFGDGTRLSIL.

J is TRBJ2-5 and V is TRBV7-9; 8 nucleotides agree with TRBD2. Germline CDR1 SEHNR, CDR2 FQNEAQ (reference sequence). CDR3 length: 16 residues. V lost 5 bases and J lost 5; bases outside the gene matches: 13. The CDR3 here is CASSLVRGGPVETQYF. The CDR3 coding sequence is TGTGCCAGCAGCCTCGTCCGCGGGGGGCCTGTTGAGACCCAGTACTTC.

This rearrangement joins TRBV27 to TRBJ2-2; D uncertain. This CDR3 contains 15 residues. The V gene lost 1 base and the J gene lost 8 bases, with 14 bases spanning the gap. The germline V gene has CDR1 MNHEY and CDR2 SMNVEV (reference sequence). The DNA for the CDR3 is TGTGCCAGCAGTTTATTTCTGCCCGGAGCGGGGGAGCTGTTTTTT. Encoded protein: CASSLFLPGAGELFF.

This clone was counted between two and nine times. The CDR3 nucleotides are TGTGCCAGCAGCCAAAGTTTCCAGGGGGCTCTTACAACTAATGAAAAACTGTTTTTT. This codes for CASSQSFQGALTTNEKLFF. The rearrangement links TRBV4-2 to TRBJ1-4; TRBD1 agrees at 8 bases. This CDR3 spans 19 amino acids. The trim removed 2 bases at V and 0 bases at J, leaving 11 bases unmatched. The germline gives CDR1 LGHNA, CDR2 YNFKEQ.

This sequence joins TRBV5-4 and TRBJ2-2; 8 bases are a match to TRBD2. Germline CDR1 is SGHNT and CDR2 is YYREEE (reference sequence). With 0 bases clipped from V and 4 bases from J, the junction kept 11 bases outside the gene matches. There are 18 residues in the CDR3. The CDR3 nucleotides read TGTGCCAGCAGCTTGGGGGGCCTGGCGGGGGGCGTCACCGGGGAGCTGTTTTTT. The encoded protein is CASSLGGLAGGVTGELFF. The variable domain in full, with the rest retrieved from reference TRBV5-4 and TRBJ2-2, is ETGVTQSPTHLIKTRGQQVTLRCSSQSGHNTVSWYQQALGQGPQFIFQYYREEENGRGNFPPRFSGLQFPNYSSELNVNALELDDSALYLCASSLGGLAGGVTGELFFGEGSRLTVL.